The source of this T cell receptor (beta chain) is a study of shared clonotypes between healthy human individuals. Study results and caveats: Rarefaction curves obtained for sorted subsets showed sequencing incomplete despite large depth. Generation probability values for non-shared clonotypes were lower than those for clonotypes shared by all four donors. An anticipated effect of sequencing depth on clonotype sharing among donors was recognized.

Profiling relied on immunoSEQ multiplex PCR, and the TCRdb table lists in-frame clones only, not all of them. The sample consists of around 370,000 clones, 96% of them appearing once. This clone was counted a single time. Antigen: not known. The V end lost 1 base, the J end lost 1 base, and 10 bases lay between the germline ends. The CDR3 runs 16 residues. Germline V CDR1 and CDR2: SEHNR, FQNEAQ (reference sequence). V gene TRBV7-9 combines with J gene TRBJ2-2; D is possibly TRBD1 (6 bases). Sample: memory CD8+ T cells sorted from blood. Subset noted: CD45RO+ cells pooled with CCR7-negative TemRA cells. The TCR originated in a man under 40 in good health. In nucleotides, the CDR3 is TGTGCCAGCAGCTTAGGTCAGGACAGGAACACCGGGGAGCTGTTTTTT. As protein: CASSLGQDRNTGELFF.